The 31 T cell receptor beta chains given below trace back to one sample, sequenced in a study of cytomegalovirus exposure and HLA in healthy donors. PCR primers comprised 60 Vbeta and 13 Jbeta primers. Sequencing was performed with immunoSEQ multiplex PCR; in TCRdb, only in-frame clones are kept and a portion is missing. This sample has approximately 180,000 clones, with 77% found just once. Sequencing input: PBMCs. These receptors were obtained from a woman aged 55-70 years in good health and CMV-seropositive.

V and J are TRBV11-1 and TRBJ1-1, with a weak D call TRBD1 (5 bases). The CDR3 is 14 amino acids. The V gene's germline CDR1 is SGHAT and CDR2 FQDESV (reference sequence). V was shortened by 4 bases and J by 5 bases, with 14 bases between the two germline ends. This CDR3 is CASSSSGWETEAFF. The CDR3 DNA is TGTGCCAGCAGCTCGTCAGGGTGGGAAACTGAAGCTTTCTTT.

The chain is built from TRBV9 and TRBJ2-1, with a possible D match to TRBD1 (5 bases). CDR1 and CDR2 from the germline V gene are SGDLS and YYNGEE. The CDR3 covers 20 residues. Trimming stripped 3 bases from V and 0 bases from J, with 25 bases between. CDR3 sequence reads: CASSDRKTNRLVSSYNEQFF. The CDR3 region has the DNA TGTGCCAGCAGCGACAGGAAGACCAACAGGTTGGTGAGCTCCTACAATGAGCAGTTCTTC.

The V and J genes are TRBV2 and TRBJ2-7, with 11 bases aligning to TRBD2. The CDR3 runs to 14 residues. CDR1 is SNHLY and CDR2 is FYNNEI in the germline V gene. With 2 bases clipped from V and 7 bases from J, the junction kept 4 bases outside the gene matches. The CDR3 DNA reads as TGTGCCAGCAGTGAACTAGCGGGGGGAGGTGAGCAGTACTTC. Its protein is CASSELAGGGEQYF.

The rearrangement links TRBV14 to TRBJ2-7; D is possibly TRBD1 (5 bases). V dropped 6 bases and J dropped 3 bases, with 15 bases sitting between them. CDR1 is SGHDN, CDR2 FVKESK, per germline. The CDR3 length is 14 residues. The CDR3 coding sequence is TGTGCCAGCAGTCGTAGGGGCGATTACTACGAGCAGTACTTC. This translates into CASSRRGDYYEQYF.

This clone showed up just a few times. The J gene is TRBJ1-2, the V gene TRBV30, with a tentative D call TRBD1 (5 bases). The germline CDR1 and CDR2 sequences are GTSNPN and SVGIG (reference sequence). There are 15 residues in the CDR3. V gave up 0 bases and J gave up 2 bases, with 13 bases separating them. CDR3 amino acids: CAWSVGQGRNYGYTF. CDR3 bases: TGTGCCTGGAGTGTAGGGCAGGGAAGGAACTATGGCTACACCTTC.

J is TRBJ1-2 and V is TRBV27; 7 nucleotides agree with TRBD1. The CDR3 spans 13 residues. CDR1 MNHEY and CDR2 SMNVEV come from the germline V gene (reference sequence). The trim removed 6 bases at V and 6 bases at J, leaving 7 bases unmatched. The CDR3 reads CASSFRDSDGYTF. The CDR3 DNA reads TGTGCCAGCAGCTTCCGGGACAGTGATGGCTACACCTTC.

V and J are TRBV5-4 and TRBJ1-6; 10 positions agree with TRBD1. The V and J ends lost 7 bases and 10 bases, in that order; junction bases with no gene match: 11. Per the germline V gene, CDR1 is SGHNT and CDR2 is YYREEE (reference sequence). This CDR3 spans 15 amino acids. CDR3 DNA: TGTGCCAGCGGAAATGCCGGGACAGGGGTATCACCCCTCCACTTT. Residues: CASGNAGTGVSPLHF.

The chain joins TRBV7-6 to TRBJ2-2; D remains ambiguous. The V end lost 0 bases, the J end lost 2 bases, and 13 bases lay between the germline ends. Germline V gene data show CDR1 as SGHVS and CDR2 as FNYEAQ. There are 17 residues in the CDR3. The CDR3 DNA follows: TGTGCCAGCAGCTTAGCCTCGAGCGACGGTAACACCGGGGAGCTGTTTTTT. Translation: CASSLASSDGNTGELFF. The complete variable domain, with remaining parts taken from reference TRBV7-6 and TRBJ2-2, reads GAGVSQSPRYKVTKRGQDVALRCDPISGHVSLYWYRQALGQGPEFLTYFNYEAQQDKSGLPNDRFSAERPEGSISTLTIQRTEQRDSAMYRCASSLASSDGNTGELFFGEGSRLTVL.

The rearrangement joins TRBV18 to TRBJ2-1; D is unclear. The CDR3 is made up of 11 amino acids. V was shortened by 6 bases and J by 7 bases, with 7 bases between the two germline ends. The germline CDR1 and CDR2 sequences are KGHSH and LQKENI. The CDR3 DNA reads TGTGCCAGCTCGCCTAAAAATGAGCAGTTCTTC. As protein: CASSPKNEQFF. Drawing the rest from reference TRBV18 and TRBJ2-1, the complete variable domain is NAGVMQNPRHLVRRRGQEARLRCSPMKGHSHVYWYRQLPEEGLKFMVYLQKENIIDESGMPKERFSAEFPKEGPSILRIQQVVRGDSAAYFCASSPKNEQFFGPGTRLTVL.

The chain carries TRBV5-1 and TRBJ2-3; 15 positions agree with TRBD2. Germline CDR1 is SGHRS and CDR2 is YFSETQ. Trimming took 4 bases from V and 4 from J; bases not matched to a gene: 4. The CDR3 has 16 residues. The CDR3 DNA sequence: TGCGCCAGCAGCCGGGGACTAGCGGGAGGTTCAGATACGCAGTATTTT. Its protein is CASSRGLAGGSDTQYF.

The chain links TRBV7-9 to TRBJ1-4; TRBD1 is a possible D gene (5 bases). V was trimmed by 3 bases and J by 8 bases, leaving 13 bases between them. The CDR3 covers 14 residues. Germline V CDR1 and CDR2: SEHNR, FQNEAQ (reference sequence). The CDR3 coding sequence is TGTGCCAGCAGCTTTAGCAGGCGGGGGGAAAAACTGTTTTTT. The encoded protein is CASSFSRRGEKLFF.

The chain recombines TRBV6-1 with TRBJ1-3, with 8 bases matching TRBD1. The J segment lost 2 bases and the V segment lost 7 bases, leaving 4 bases of the junction unmatched. The CDR3 loop spans 14 amino acids. Germline CDR1 is MNHNS and CDR2 is SASEGT. The CDR3: CASTGTGPGNTIYF. In DNA, the CDR3 is TGTGCCAGCACTGGGACAGGACCTGGAAACACCATATATTTT.

This sequence joins TRBV5-8 and TRBJ1-1; TRBD1 aligns across 9 bases. This CDR3 region has 15 residues. CDR1 and CDR2 from the germline V gene are SGHTS and YDEGEE. Trimming removed 4 bases from V and 1 base from J; junction bases left unmatched: 5. For the CDR3, the DNA is TGTGCCAGCAGCACTGGGACAGGGAGGAACACTGAAGCTTTCTTT. It yields the protein CASSTGTGRNTEAFF. Full variable domain (rest looked up from reference TRBV5-8 and TRBJ1-1): EAGVTQSPTHLIKTRGQQATLRCSPISGHTSVYWYQQALGLGLQFLLWYDEGEERNRGNFPPRFSGRQFPNYSSELNVNALELEDSALYLCASSTGTGRNTEAFFGQGTRLTVV.

The chain joins TRBV5-3 to TRBJ1-2; D is unresolved. TRBV5-3 is an open reading frame, and its role is uncertain. Trimming took 5 bases from V and 5 from J, leaving 28 bases between them. This CDR3 region has 18 residues. The CDR3 DNA reads TGTGCCAGAAGTTTCACTCCCTTTGCCCAGACCCTAGTTTATGGCTACACCTTC. Its protein product is CARSFTPFAQTLVYGYTF.

Points on this clone: At the DNA level, this CDR3 is encoded by other sequences in the same sample as well. This rearrangement joins TRBV28 to TRBJ1-6; D is possibly TRBD1 (5 bases). In germline, CDR1 is MDHEN, CDR2 SYDVKM. The CDR3 loop spans 13 amino acids. The V gene lost 4 bases and the J gene lost 4 bases, with 5 bases spanning the gap. CDR3: CASSSGYNSPLHF. The DNA of the CDR3 is TGTGCCAGCAGTTCAGGGTATAATTCACCCCTCCACTTT. Looking up the rest from reference TRBV28 and TRBJ1-6 gives the full variable domain: DVKVTQSSRYLVKRTGEKVFLECVQDMDHENMFWYRQDPGLGLRLIYFSYDVKMKEKGDIPEGYSVSREKKERFSLILESASTNQTSMYLCASSSGYNSPLHFGNGTRLTVT.

The V gene is TRBV28, the J gene TRBJ1-1; D unclear. V lost 2 bases, J lost 3 bases, and 13 bases lay in between. CDR3 length equals 15 residues. Germline V gene lookup returns CDR1 MDHEN and CDR2 SYDVKM. The CDR3 here is CASSLPGRFDTEAFF. The CDR3 DNA follows: TGTGCCAGCAGTTTACCGGGAAGGTTCGACACTGAAGCTTTCTTT.

The chain combines TRBV5-1 with TRBJ2-1, with TRBD2 matching 9 bases. The germline gives CDR1 SGHRS, CDR2 YFSETQ. V shed 2 bases and J 5 bases; nucleotides not matched to a gene: 8. CDR3 length: 16 residues. In DNA form, the CDR3 reads TGCGCCAGCAGCTTCGTAGCGGGAGAAGCCCACAATGAGCAGTTCTTC. Translated: CASSFVAGEAHNEQFF.

The V call is TRBV19, the J call TRBJ2-2; TRBD1 might be the D (6 bases). Germline CDR1 LNHDA, CDR2 SQIVND (reference sequence). CDR3 length: 14 amino acids. Trimming took 5 bases from V and 1 from J, leaving 8 bases between them. CDR3 protein: CASSQDRNTGELFF. The DNA for the CDR3 is TGTGCCAGTAGTCAGGACAGGAACACCGGGGAGCTGTTTTTT.

The genes are TRBV29-1 and TRBJ2-3; D is perhaps TRBD2 (5 bases). Germline V gene lookup returns CDR1 SQVTM and CDR2 ANQGSEA. V shed 1 base and J shed 0 bases, with 14 bases lying between them. CDR3 length: 16 amino acids. The CDR3 DNA follows: TGCAGCGTTGAAGTCCTGCCGGGGTCTAGCACAGATACGCAGTATTTT. It yields the protein CSVEVLPGSSTDTQYF.

The CDR3 DNA reads as TGTGCCAGCAGTTTAAATGAAGCGGGGAGACAGTTCTTC. Translating gives CASSLNEAGRQFF. This chain joins TRBV27 and TRBJ2-1; 7 nucleotides line up with TRBD2. The CDR3 runs to 13 residues. The V gene's germline CDR1 is MNHEY and CDR2 SMNVEV (reference sequence). Losses at the gene ends were 2 bases for V and 13 bases for J; bases not matched to a gene: 8.

The chain recombines TRBV9 with TRBJ2-1; D ambiguous. Between the trimmed V and J ends, which lost 4 bases and 2 bases, there was a span of 13 bases. Germline values: CDR1 SGDLS, CDR2 YYNGEE. CDR3 length equals 15 residues. Written as DNA, the CDR3 is TGTGCCAGCAGCCCGAGTGAAGTCCCCTACAATGAGCAGTTCTTC. Residues: CASSPSEVPYNEQFF.

The chain is built from TRBV18 and TRBJ2-7; the D is unclear. The CDR3 sequence is 15 residues long. With 0 bases removed from V and 2 bases from J, the gap between germline ends came to 11 bases. The V gene's germline CDR1 is KGHSH and CDR2 LQKENI. CDR3 nucleotide sequence: TGTGCCAGCTCACCACCGTTACAGCCAACCTACGAGCAGTACTTC. Protein: CASSPPLQPTYEQYF.

The chain has TRBV15 and TRBJ1-5; D gene ambiguous. Germline-derived CDR1 and CDR2 are LNHNV and YYDKDF (reference sequence). V dropped 0 bases and J dropped 7 bases, with 22 bases sitting between them. The CDR3 extends over 18 amino acids. This CDR3 reads CATSRDTYGKRERQPQHF. The CDR3 coding sequence is TGTGCCACCAGCAGAGATACATACGGAAAGAGGGAAAGACAGCCCCAGCATTTT.

The chain combines TRBV11-2 with TRBJ2-5; 8 bases map to TRBD1. The germline CDR1 and CDR2 sequences are SGHAT and FQNNGV. J lost 5 bases, V lost 5 bases, and 19 bases had no gene match. The CDR3 extends over 18 amino acids. CDR3 nucleotide sequence: TGTGCCAGCAGCCCAAGCTCGGTTGGGCAGGGGGCGCAGGAGACCCAGTACTTC. Residues: CASSPSSVGQGAQETQYF.

The chain combines TRBV13 with TRBJ2-5; D unclear. The J call may not be correct, given that the DNA end is closer to TRBJ2-7. This CDR3 has 13 amino acids. Germline V gene lookup returns CDR1 PRHDT and CDR2 FYEKMQ (reference sequence). In nucleotides, the CDR3 is TGTGCCAGCAGCAGATTTGGGCCCTACGAGCAGTACTTC. Its translation is CASSRFGPYEQYF.

On this clone: Other nucleotide sequences in the sample specify the same CDR3. The V call is TRBV2, the J call TRBJ2-1, with a tentative D call TRBD1 (6 bases). This CDR3 is 12 amino acids long. Between the trimmed V and J ends, which lost 5 bases and 8 bases, there was a span of 10 bases. Germline assignment: CDR1 SNHLY and CDR2 FYNNEI. The CDR3: CASSFRGDEQFF. Written as DNA, the CDR3 is TGTGCCAGCAGTTTCAGGGGAGATGAGCAGTTCTTC.

The chain uses TRBV11-2 and TRBJ2-4; 11 bases line up with TRBD2. The CDR3 covers 18 residues. J lost 6 bases, V lost 7 bases, and 17 bases had no gene match. Germline V gene sequence: CDR1 SGHAT, CDR2 FQNNGV. Written as DNA, the CDR3 is TGTGCCAGCATTGGGGGACTAGCGGAAAGGGGGGGCCGAAACATTCAGTACTTC. Translation gives CASIGGLAERGGRNIQYF. The full variable domain, in which reference TRBV11-2 and TRBJ2-4 provide the parts outside the CDR3, is EAGVAQSPRYKIIEKRQSVAFWCNPISGHATLYWYQQILGQGPKLLIQFQNNGVVDDSQLPKDRFSAERLKGVDSTLKIQPAKLEDSAVYLCASIGGLAERGGRNIQYFGAGTRLSVL.

This clone was recorded only once. The rearrangement joins TRBV6-1 to TRBJ2-7; D is ambiguous. The CDR3 extends over 12 amino acids. The germline V and J ends were trimmed by 7 bases and 2 bases, with 9 bases remaining between them. Germline loops: CDR1 MNHNS, CDR2 SASEGT. This CDR3 is CASKNTPYEQYF. CDR3 nucleotides: TGTGCCAGCAAGAACACCCCCTACGAGCAGTACTTC.

This clone was seen a single time. The rearrangement joins TRBV18 to TRBJ1-4; no clear D gene. Between the trimmed V and J ends, which lost 1 base and 5 bases, there was a span of 8 bases. The germline CDR1 and CDR2 sequences are KGHSH and LQKENI. The CDR3 length is 14 residues. CDR3 nucleotides: TGTGCCAGCTCACCACAGACAAGCAATGAAAAACTGTTTTTT. Translation gives CASSPQTSNEKLFF.

This clone showed up just a few times. The chain has TRBV4-2 and TRBJ2-1; D might be TRBD2 (6 bases). Trimming pared 1 base from V and 0 bases from J, leaving 10 bases between. Germline CDR1 reads LGHNA; CDR2 reads YNFKEQ. The CDR3 extends over 16 amino acids. CDR3 DNA: TGTGCCAGCAGCCAAGGATCGGGAGCCTCCTACAATGAGCAGTTCTTC. Translation: CASSQGSGASYNEQFF.

The rearrangement links TRBV4-2 to TRBJ2-3; D is possibly TRBD2 (6 bases). The CDR3 runs 18 residues. Germline V gene sequence: CDR1 LGHNA, CDR2 YNFKEQ. V gave up 0 bases and J gave up 0 bases, with 16 bases separating them. This chain's CDR3 is CASSQDGGRFTSTDTQYF. The CDR3 DNA reads TGTGCCAGCAGCCAAGATGGAGGGCGATTTACTAGCACAGATACGCAGTATTTT.